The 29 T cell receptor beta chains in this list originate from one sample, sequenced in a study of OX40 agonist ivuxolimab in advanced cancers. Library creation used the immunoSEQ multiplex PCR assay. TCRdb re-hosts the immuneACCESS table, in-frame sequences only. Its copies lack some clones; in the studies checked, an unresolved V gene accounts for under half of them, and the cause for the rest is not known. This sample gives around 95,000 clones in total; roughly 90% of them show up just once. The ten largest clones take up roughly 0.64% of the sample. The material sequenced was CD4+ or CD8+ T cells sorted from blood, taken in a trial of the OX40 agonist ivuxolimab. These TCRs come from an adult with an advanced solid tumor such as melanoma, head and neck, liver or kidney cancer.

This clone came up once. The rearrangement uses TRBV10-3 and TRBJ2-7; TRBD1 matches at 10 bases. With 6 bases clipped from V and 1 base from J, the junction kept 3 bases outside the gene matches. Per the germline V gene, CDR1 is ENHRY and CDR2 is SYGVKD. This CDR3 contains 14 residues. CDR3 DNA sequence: TGTGCCATCAGCTGGACAGGGGGATCCTACGAGCAGTACTTC. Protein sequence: CAISWTGGSYEQYF.

DNA for the CDR3: TGTGCCAGCAGTTCTGTACAAGAGACCCAGTACTTC. The encoded protein is CASSSVQETQYF. The V gene is TRBV28, the J gene TRBJ2-5; the D is unclear. The CDR3 has 12 residues. V dropped 4 bases and J dropped 2 bases, with 5 bases sitting between them. CDR1 MDHEN and CDR2 SYDVKM come from the germline V gene.

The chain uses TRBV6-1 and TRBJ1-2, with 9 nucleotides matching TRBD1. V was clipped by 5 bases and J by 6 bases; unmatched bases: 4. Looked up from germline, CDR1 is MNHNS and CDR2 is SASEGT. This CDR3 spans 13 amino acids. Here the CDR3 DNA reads TGTGCCAGCAGTTCCGGGACAGGGAATGGCTACACCTTC. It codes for CASSSGTGNGYTF.

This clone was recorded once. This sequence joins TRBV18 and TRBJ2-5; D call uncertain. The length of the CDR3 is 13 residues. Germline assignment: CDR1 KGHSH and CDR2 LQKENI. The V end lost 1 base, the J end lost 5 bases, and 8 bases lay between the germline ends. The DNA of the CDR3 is TGTGCCAGCTCACCACTCTCTTTTGAGACCCAGTACTTC. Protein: CASSPLSFETQYF. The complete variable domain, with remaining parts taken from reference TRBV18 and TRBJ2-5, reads NAGVMQNPRHLVRRRGQEARLRCSPMKGHSHVYWYRQLPEEGLKFMVYLQKENIIDESGMPKERFSAEFPKEGPSILRIQQVVRGDSAAYFCASSPLSFETQYFGPGTRLLVL.

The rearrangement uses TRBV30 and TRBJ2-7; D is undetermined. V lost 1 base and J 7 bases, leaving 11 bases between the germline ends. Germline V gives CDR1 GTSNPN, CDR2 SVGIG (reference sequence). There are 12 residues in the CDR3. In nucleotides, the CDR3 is TGTGCCTGGAGTGATCCCCCCGGAGAGCAGTACTTC. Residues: CAWSDPPGEQYF.

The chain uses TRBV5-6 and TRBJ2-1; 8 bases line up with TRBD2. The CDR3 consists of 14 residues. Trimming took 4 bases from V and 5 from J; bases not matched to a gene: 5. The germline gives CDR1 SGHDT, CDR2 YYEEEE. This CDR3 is CASSPMTSDNEQFF. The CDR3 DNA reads TGTGCCAGCAGCCCAATGACTAGCGACAATGAGCAGTTCTTC.

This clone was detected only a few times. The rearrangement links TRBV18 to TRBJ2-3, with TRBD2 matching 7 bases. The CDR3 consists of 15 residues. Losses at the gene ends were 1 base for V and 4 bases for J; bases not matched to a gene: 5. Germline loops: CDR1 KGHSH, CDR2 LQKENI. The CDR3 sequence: CASSPLGGGPDTQYF. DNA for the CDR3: TGTGCCAGCTCACCACTTGGGGGAGGGCCAGATACGCAGTATTTT.

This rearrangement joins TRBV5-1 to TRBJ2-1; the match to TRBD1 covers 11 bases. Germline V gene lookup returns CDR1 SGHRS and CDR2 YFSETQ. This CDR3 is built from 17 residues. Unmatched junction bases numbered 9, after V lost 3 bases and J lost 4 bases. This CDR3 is CASSWTAGTGGYNEQFF. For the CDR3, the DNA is TGCGCCAGCAGCTGGACAGCCGGGACAGGGGGTTACAATGAGCAGTTCTTC. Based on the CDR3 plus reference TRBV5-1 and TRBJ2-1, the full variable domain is KAGVTQTPRYLIKTRGQQVTLSCSPISGHRSVSWYQQTPGQGLQFLFEYFSETQRNKGNFPGRFSGRQFSNSRSEMNVSTLELGDSALYLCASSWTAGTGGYNEQFFGPGTRLTVL.

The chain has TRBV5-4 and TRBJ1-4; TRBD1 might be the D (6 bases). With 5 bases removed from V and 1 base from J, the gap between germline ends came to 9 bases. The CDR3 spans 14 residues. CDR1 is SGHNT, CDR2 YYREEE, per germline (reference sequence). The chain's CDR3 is CASRNRETNEKLFF. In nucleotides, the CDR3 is TGTGCCAGCAGAAACAGGGAAACTAATGAAAAACTGTTTTTT.

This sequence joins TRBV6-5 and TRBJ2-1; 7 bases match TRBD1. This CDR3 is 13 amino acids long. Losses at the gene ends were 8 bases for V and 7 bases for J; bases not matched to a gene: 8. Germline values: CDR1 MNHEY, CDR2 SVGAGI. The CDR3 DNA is TGTGCCAGCCGGGACAGTGCATTGAATGAGCAGTTCTTC. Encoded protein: CASRDSALNEQFF.

The CDR3 DNA sequence: TGTGCCAGCAGTGAGGGGCTAGCGGAGGCGGACGAGCAGTACTTC. Translating it yields CASSEGLAEADEQYF. V usage is TRBV9 and J usage is TRBJ2-7; 7 nucleotides align to TRBD2. Germline V gives CDR1 SGDLS, CDR2 YYNGEE. V was pared by 5 bases and J by 5 bases, with 13 bases of the junction left unmatched. This CDR3 comprises 15 residues.

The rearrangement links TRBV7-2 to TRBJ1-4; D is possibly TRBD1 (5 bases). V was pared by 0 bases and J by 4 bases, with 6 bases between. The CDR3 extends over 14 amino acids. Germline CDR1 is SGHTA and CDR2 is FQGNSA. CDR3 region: CASSLAGLNEKLFF. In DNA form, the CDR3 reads TGTGCCAGCAGCTTAGCGGGACTTAATGAAAAACTGTTTTTT. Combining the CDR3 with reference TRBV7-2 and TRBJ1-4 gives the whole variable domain GAGVSQSPSNKVTEKGKDVELRCDPISGHTALYWYRQSLGQGLEFLIYFQGNSAPDKSGLPSDRFSAERTGGSVSTLTIQRTQQEDSAVYLCASSLAGLNEKLFFGSGTQLSVL.

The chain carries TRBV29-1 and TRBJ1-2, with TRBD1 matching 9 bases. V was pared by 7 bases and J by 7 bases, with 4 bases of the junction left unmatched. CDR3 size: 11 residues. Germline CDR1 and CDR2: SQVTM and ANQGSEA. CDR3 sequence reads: CSAQGAAGYTF. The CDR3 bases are TGCAGCGCACAGGGGGCGGCTGGCTACACCTTC. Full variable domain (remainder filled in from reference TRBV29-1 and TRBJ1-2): SAVISQKPSRDICQRGTSLTIQCQVDSQVTMMFWYRQQPGQSLTLIATANQGSEATYESGFVIDKFPISRPNLTFSTLTVSNMSPEDSSIYLCSAQGAAGYTFGSGTRLTVV.

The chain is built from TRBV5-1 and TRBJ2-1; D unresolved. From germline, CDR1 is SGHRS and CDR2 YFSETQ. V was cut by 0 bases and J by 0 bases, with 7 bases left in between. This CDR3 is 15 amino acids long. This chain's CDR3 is CASSLGESSYNEQFF. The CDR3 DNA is TGCGCCAGCAGCTTGGGAGAAAGCTCCTACAATGAGCAGTTCTTC.

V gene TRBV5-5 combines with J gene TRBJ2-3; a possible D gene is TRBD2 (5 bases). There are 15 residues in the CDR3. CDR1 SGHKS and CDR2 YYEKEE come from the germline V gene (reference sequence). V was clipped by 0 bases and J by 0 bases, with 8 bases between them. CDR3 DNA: TGTGCCAGCAGCTTGGCGCGCGGGAGCACAGATACGCAGTATTTT. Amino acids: CASSLARGSTDTQYF. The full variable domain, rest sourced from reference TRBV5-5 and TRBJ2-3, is DAGVTQSPTHLIKTRGQQVTLRCSPISGHKSVSWYQQVLGQGPQFIFQYYEKEERGRGNFPDRFSARQFPNYSSELNVNALLLGDSALYLCASSLARGSTDTQYFGPGTRLTVL.

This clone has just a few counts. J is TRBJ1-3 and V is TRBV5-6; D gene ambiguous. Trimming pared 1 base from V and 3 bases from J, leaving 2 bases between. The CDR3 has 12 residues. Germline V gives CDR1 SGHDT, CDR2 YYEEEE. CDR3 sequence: CASSLSGNTIYF. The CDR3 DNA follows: TGTGCCAGCAGCTTGAGTGGAAACACCATATATTTT.

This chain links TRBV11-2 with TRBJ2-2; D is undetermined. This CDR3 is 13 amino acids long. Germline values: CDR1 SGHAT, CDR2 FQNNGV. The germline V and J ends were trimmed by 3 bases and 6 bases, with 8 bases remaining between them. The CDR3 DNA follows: TGTGCCAGCAGCTTTACATGGGCCGGGGAGCTGTTTTTT. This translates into CASSFTWAGELFF.

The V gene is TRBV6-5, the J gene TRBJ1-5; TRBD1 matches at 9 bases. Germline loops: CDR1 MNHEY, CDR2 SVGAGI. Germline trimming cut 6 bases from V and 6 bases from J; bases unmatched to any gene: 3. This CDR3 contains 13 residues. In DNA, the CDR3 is TGTGCCAGCAGACAGGGGGCGGGTCAGCCCCAGCATTTT. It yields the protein CASRQGAGQPQHF.

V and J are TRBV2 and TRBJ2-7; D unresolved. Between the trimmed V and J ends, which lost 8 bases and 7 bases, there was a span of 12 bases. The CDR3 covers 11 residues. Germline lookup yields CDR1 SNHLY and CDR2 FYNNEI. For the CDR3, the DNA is TGTGCCAGCCTATATAATACGGAGCAGTACTTC. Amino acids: CASLYNTEQYF. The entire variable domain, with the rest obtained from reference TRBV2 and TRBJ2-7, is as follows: EPEVTQTPSHQVTQMGQEVILRCVPISNHLYFYWYRQILGQKVEFLVSFYNNEISEKSEIFDDQFSVERPDGSNFTLKIRSTKLEDSAMYFCASLYNTEQYFGPGTRLTVT.

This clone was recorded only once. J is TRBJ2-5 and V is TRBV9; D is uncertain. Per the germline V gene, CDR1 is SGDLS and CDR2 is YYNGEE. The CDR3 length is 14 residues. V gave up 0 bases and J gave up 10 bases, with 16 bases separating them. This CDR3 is CASSVEDARAGQYF. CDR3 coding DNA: TGTGCCAGCAGCGTAGAGGACGCCCGGGCTGGCCAGTACTTC.

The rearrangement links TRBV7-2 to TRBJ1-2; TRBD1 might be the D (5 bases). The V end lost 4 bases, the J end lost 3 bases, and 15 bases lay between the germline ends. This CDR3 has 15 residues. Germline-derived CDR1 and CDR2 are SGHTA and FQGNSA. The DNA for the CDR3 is TGTGCCAGCAGCTCCAACCGGGACGCGTACTATGGCTACACCTTC. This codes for CASSSNRDAYYGYTF.

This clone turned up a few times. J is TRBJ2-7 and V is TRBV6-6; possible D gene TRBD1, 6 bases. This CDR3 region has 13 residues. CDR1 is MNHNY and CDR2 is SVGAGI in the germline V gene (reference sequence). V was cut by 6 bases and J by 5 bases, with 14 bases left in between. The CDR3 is CASRATGSDEQYF. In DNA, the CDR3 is TGTGCCAGCAGGGCGACAGGATCTGACGAGCAGTACTTC.

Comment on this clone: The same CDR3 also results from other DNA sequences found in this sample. In nucleotides, the CDR3 is TGCGCCAGCAGCTTGGCGGGGGATTATGGCTACACCTTC. Translation gives CASSLAGDYGYTF. The chain employs TRBV5-1 and TRBJ1-2; possibly TRBD1 for D (5 bases). CDR1 SGHRS and CDR2 YFSETQ come from the germline V gene. V was cut by 0 bases and J by 5 bases, with 8 bases left in between. CDR3 length: 13 amino acids.

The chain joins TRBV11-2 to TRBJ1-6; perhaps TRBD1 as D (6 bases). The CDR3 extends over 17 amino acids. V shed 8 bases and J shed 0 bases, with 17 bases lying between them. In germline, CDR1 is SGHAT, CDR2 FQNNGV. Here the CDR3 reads CASVGGQGSSYNSPLHF. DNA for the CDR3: TGTGCCAGCGTCGGAGGGCAGGGGAGCTCCTATAATTCACCCCTCCACTTT. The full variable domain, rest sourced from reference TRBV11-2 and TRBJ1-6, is EAGVAQSPRYKIIEKRQSVAFWCNPISGHATLYWYQQILGQGPKLLIQFQNNGVVDDSQLPKDRFSAERLKGVDSTLKIQPAKLEDSAVYLCASVGGQGSSYNSPLHFGNGTRLTVT.

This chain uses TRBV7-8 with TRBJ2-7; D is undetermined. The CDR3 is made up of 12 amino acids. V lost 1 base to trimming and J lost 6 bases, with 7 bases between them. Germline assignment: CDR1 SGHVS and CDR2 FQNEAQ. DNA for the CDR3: TGTGCCAGCAGCTTAGAGAGAAGCGAGCAGTACTTC. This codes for CASSLERSEQYF.

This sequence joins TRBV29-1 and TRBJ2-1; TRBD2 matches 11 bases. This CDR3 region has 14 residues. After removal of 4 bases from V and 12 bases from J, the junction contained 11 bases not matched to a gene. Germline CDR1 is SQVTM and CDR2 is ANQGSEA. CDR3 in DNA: TGCAGCGTTGGGCTAGCGGGAGGCACAACCGGGCAGTTCTTC. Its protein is CSVGLAGGTTGQFF.

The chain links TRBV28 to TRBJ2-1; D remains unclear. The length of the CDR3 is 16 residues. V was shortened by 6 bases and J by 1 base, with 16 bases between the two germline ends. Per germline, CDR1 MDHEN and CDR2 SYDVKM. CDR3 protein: CASRSAAGNSYNEQFF. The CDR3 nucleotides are TGTGCCAGCAGGTCTGCTGCCGGCAATTCCTACAATGAGCAGTTCTTC. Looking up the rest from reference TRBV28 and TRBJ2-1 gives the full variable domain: DVKVTQSSRYLVKRTGEKVFLECVQDMDHENMFWYRQDPGLGLRLIYFSYDVKMKEKGDIPEGYSVSREKKERFSLILESASTNQTSMYLCASRSAAGNSYNEQFFGPGTRLTVL.

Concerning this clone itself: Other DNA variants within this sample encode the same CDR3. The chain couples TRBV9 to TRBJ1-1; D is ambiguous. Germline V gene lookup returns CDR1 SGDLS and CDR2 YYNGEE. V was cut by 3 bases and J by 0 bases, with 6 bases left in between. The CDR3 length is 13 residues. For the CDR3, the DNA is TGTGCCAGCAGCGCCGGGTTGAACACTGAAGCTTTCTTT. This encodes CASSAGLNTEAFF.

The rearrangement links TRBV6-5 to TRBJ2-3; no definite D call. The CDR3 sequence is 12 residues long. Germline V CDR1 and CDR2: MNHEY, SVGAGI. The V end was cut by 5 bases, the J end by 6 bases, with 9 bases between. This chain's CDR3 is CASSIEYDTQYF. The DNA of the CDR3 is TGTGCCAGCAGTATAGAGTACGATACGCAGTATTTT.